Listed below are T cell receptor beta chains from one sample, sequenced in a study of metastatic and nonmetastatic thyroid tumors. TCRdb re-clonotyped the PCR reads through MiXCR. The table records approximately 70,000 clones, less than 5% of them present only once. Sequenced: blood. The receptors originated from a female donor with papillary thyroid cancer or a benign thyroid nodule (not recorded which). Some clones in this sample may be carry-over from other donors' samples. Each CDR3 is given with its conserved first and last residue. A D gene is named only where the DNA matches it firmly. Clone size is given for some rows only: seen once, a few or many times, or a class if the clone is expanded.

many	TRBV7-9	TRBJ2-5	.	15	TGTGCCAGCAGCTTAGCGGGAGTTCGCGGGGAGACCCAGTACTTC	CASSLAGVRGETQYF
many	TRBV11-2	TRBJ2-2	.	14	TGTGCCAGCAGATTAGCGGTTAACACCGGGGAGCTGTTTTTT	CASRLAVNTGELFF
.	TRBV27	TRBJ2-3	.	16	TGTGCCAGCAGAATCAGGGGGGCAGTTAAAACAGATACGCAGTATTTT	CASRIRGAVKTDTQYF
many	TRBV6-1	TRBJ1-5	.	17	TGTGCCAGCAGGTCGACGTTGACGGGACTCAGCAATCAGCCCCAGCATTTT	CASRSTLTGLSNQPQHF
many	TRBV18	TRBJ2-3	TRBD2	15	TGTGCCAGCCCCAGCGGGAGGGAGAGCACAGATACGCAGTATTTT	CASPSGRESTDTQYF
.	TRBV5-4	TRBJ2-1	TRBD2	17	TGTGCCAGCAGCTTGAAAGGCCGTAGCGGGCATTACAATGAGCAGTTCTTC	CASSLKGRSGHYNEQFF
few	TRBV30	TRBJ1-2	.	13	TGTGCCTGGAGAGGACAAGGCTACTATGGCTACACCTTC	CAWRGQGYYGYTF
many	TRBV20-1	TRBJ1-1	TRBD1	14	TGCAGTGCTCCCCCAGGGGGAGGGAACACTGAAGCTTTCTTT	CSAPPGGGNTEAFF
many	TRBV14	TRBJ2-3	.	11	TGTGCCAGCAGCCACGCAGATACGCAGTATTTT	CASSHADTQYF
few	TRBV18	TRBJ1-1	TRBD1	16	TGTGCCAGCTCACCCTCACAGGGGAGAGTAGAGACTGAAGCTTTCTTT	CASSPSQGRVETEAFF
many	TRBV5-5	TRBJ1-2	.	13	TGTGCCAGCAGCTTCGGGCTTAACTATGGCTACACCTTC	CASSFGLNYGYTF
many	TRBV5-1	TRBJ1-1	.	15	TGCGCCAGCAGCTTGATCACGGGAGCAAACACTGAAGCTTTCTTT	CASSLITGANTEAFF
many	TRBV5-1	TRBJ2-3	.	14	TGCGCCAGCACCCGTCAGGGGACCCCGGATACGCAGTATTTT	CASTRQGTPDTQYF
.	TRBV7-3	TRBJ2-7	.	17	TGTGCCATCAGCTTTGGTTGTGGGCAGGCAGCAACCTACGAGCAGTACTTC	CAISFGCGQAATYEQYF
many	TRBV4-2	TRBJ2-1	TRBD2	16	TGTGCCAGCAGCCAAGAAGCGGGAGACCCGTACAATGAGCAGTTCTTC	CASSQEAGDPYNEQFF
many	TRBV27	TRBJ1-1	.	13	TGTGCCAGCAGTTTTTCCGGTCCCGCTGAAGCTTTCTTT	CASSFSGPAEAFF
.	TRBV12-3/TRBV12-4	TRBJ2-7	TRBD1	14	TGTGCCAGCAGCCTAAGACAGGGGGCGCGCGAGCAGTACTTC	CASSLRQGAREQYF
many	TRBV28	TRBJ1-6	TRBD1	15	TGTGCCAGCAGAATGGGACAGGGGTTGAATTCACCCCTCCACTTT	CASRMGQGLNSPLHF
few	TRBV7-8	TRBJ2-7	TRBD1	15	TGTGCCAGCAGCTTACCAAGACAGGGGGCTGGGGATCAGTACTTC	CASSLPRQGAGDQYF
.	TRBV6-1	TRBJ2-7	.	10	TGTGCCAGCAGTGAAAATACACCCCGGTGG	CASSENTPRW
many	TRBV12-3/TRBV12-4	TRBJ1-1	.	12	TGTGCCAGCAGTTTACTGGAAACTGAAGCTTTCTTT	CASSLLETEAFF
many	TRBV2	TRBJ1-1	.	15	TGTGCCAGCAGTGAGATCCCTTCGGCTGGCACTGAAGCTTTCTTT	CASSEIPSAGTEAFF
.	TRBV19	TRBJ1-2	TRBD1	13	TGTGCCAGTAGTTCCGGGACAGGGTTTGGCTACACCTTC	CASSSGTGFGYTF
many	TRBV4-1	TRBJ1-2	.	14	TGCGCCAGCAGCCAGGATCAGGGGTACTATGGCTACACCTTC	CASSQDQGYYGYTF
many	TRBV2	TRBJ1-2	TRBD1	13	TGTGCCGGGGGGACAGGGCCTAACTATGGCTACACCTTC	CAGGTGPNYGYTF
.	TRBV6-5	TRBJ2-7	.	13	TGTGCCAGCAGTTACTCGAATGGTCGCGAGCAGTACTTC	CASSYSNGREQYF
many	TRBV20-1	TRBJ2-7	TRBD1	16	TGCAGTGCTACCGGGACAGGGATCCTCCACCTACCCGAGCAGTACTTC	CSATGTGILHLPEQYF
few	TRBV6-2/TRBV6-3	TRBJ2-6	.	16	TGTGCCAGCAGTTACTCCGGGCAAACTGTGGCCAACATCCTGACTTTC	CASSYSGQTVANILTF
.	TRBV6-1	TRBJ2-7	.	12	TGTGCCAGCAGTTCAGGGGTCTACGAGCAGTACTTC	CASSSGVYEQYF
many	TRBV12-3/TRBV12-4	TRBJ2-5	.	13	TGTGCCAGCAGCTCGACCACGACTGTAGACCAGTACTTC	CASSSTTTVDQYF
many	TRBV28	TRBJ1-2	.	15	TGTGCCAGCCTACCTCGTGGGCGGTCGACCTATGGCTACACCTTC	CASLPRGRSTYGYTF
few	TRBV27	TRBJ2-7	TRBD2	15	TGTGCCAGCAGTTTAAGGACTAGCGGTAACTACGAGCAGTGCTTC	CASSLRTSGNYEQCF
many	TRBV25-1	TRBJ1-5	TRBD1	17	TGTGCCAGCAGTGGGCATGTAACAGGGGCCAGCAATCAGCCCCAGCATTTT	CASSGHVTGASNQPQHF
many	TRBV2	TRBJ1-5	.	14	TGTGCCAGCAAACCAGGGGACGGGAATCAGCCCCAGCATTTT	CASKPGDGNQPQHF
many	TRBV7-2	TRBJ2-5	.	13	TGTGCCAGCAGCTACACAGGGAGCGAGACCCAGTACTTC	CASSYTGSETQYF
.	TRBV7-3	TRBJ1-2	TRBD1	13	TGTGCCAGCAGCTTAAACAGGGGGCAGGGCGACACCTTC	CASSLNRGQGDTF
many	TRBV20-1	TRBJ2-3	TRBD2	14	TGCAGTGGCATAGTAGCGGGAAGCACAGATACGCAGTATTTT	CSGIVAGSTDTQYF
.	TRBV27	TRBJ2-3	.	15	TGTGCCAGCAGCATCGGTTCGTTCAGGGCAGATACGCAGTATTTT	CASSIGSFRADTQYF
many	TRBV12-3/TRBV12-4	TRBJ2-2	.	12	TGTGCCAGCAGTCGCCCAACCGGGGAGCTGTTTTTT	CASSRPTGELFF
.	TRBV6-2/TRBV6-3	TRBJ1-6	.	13	TGTGCCAACAAACCGGGACACAATTCACCCCTCCACTTT	CANKPGHNSPLHF
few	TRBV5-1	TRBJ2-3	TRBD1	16	TGCGCCAGCAGCTTACCGGGACAGGGGGCAACAGATACGCAGTATTTT	CASSLPGQGATDTQYF
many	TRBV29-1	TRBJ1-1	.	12	TGCAGCGCCGGACAGCTGAACACTGAAGCTTTCTTT	CSAGQLNTEAFF
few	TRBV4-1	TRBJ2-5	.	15	TGCGCCAGCAGCCAAGTAGGCCCGGATGGGGAGACCCAGTACTTC	CASSQVGPDGETQYF
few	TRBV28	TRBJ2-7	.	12	TGTGCCAGCAGTTCCCGTGCCTACGAGCAGTACTTC	CASSSRAYEQYF
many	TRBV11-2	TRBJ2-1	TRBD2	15	TGTGCCAGCAGCGGACTAGCGGGATTGTACAATGAGCAGTTCTTC	CASSGLAGLYNEQFF